Given below is one T cell receptor beta chain in context. Cohort 3 recovery required two negative PCRs, clearance, or symptom resolution. This CDR3 spans 15 amino acids. Deletions cut 1 base from V and 4 bases from J, with 10 bases between. Germline V gene data show CDR1 as SGHAT and CDR2 as FQNNGV. The data derive from a study of blood T cell repertoires in COVID-19. TCRdb's table, derived via immunoSEQ multiplex PCR, lists solely in-frame clones and lacks some. Among a few hundred thousand clones listed, approximately 83% were seen once. Sequencing was carried out using PBMCs or T cells enriched from blood (not recorded which). The clonotype originates from a man aged 50 to 59 who had recovered from COVID-19. The rearrangement uses TRBV11-2 and TRBJ1-4, with D uncertain. For the CDR3, the DNA is TGTGCCAGCAGCTTAGGTATAGGGAGTAATGAAAAACTGTTTTTT. Residues: CASSLGIGSNEKLFF.